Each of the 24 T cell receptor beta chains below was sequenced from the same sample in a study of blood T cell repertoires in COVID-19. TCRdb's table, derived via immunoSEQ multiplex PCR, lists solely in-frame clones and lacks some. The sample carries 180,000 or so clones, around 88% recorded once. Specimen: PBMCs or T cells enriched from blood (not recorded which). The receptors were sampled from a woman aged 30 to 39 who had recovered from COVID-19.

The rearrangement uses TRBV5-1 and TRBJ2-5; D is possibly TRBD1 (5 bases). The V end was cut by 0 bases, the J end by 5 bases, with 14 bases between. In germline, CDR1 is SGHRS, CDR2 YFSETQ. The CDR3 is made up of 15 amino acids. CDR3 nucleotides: TGCGCCAGCAGCTTGGGAGGACATTCTCGGGAGACCCAGTACTTC. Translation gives CASSLGGHSRETQYF.

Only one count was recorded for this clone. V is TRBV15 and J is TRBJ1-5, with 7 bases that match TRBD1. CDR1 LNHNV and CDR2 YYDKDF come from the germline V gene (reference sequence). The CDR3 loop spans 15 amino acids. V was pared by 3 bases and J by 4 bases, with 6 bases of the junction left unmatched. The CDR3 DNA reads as TGTGCCACCAGCAGCCGCCGACAGGGAAATCAGCCCCAGCATTTT. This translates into CATSSRRQGNQPQHF.

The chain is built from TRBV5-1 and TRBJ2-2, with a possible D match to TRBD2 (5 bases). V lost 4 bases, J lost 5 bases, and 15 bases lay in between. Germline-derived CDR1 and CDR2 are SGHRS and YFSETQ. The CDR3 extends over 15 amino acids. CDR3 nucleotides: TGCGCCAGCAGCAAAGAGCGGAGTTCTACCGGGGAGCTGTTTTTT. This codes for CASSKERSSTGELFF.

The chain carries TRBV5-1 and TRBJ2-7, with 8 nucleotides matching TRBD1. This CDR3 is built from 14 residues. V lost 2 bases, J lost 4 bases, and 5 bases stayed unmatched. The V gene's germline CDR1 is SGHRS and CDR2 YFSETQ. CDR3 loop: CASSLKGQEYEQYF. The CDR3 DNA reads TGCGCCAGCAGCTTAAAGGGACAGGAGTACGAGCAGTACTTC.

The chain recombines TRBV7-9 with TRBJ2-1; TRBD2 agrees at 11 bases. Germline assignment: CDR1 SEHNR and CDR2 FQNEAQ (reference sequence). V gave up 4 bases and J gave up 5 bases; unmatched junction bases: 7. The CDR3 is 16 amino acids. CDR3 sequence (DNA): TGTGCCAGCAGCTCCACGACGGGACTAGCGGACAATGAGCAGTTCTTC. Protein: CASSSTTGLADNEQFF.

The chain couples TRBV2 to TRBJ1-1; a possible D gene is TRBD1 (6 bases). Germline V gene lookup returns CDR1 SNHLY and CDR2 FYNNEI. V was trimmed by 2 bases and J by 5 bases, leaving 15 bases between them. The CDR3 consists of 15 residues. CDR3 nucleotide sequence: TGTGCCAGCAGTGAACTTTTACAGGGTCGTACTGAAGCTTTCTTT. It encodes CASSELLQGRTEAFF.

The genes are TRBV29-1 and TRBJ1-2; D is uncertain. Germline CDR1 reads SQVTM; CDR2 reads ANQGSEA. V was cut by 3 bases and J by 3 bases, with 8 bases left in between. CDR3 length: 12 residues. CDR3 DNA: TGCAGCGTTGAGGAGGCGGACTATGGCTACACCTTC. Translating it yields CSVEEADYGYTF.

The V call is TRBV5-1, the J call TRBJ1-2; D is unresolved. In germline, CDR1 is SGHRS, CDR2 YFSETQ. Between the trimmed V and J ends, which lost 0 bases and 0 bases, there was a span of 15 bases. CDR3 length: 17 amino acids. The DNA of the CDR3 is TGCGCCAGCAGCTTGGTGGGTTCCCAGCGAGCTAACTATGGCTACACCTTC. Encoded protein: CASSLVGSQRANYGYTF.

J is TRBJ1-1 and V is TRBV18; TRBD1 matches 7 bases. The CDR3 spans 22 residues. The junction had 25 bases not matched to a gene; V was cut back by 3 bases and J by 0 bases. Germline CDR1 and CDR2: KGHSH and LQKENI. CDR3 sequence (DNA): TGTGCCAGCTCACCGCCCCCAGGCGGAGGGGGCACACTTCCCACCTTGAACACTGAAGCTTTCTTT. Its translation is CASSPPPGGGGTLPTLNTEAFF.

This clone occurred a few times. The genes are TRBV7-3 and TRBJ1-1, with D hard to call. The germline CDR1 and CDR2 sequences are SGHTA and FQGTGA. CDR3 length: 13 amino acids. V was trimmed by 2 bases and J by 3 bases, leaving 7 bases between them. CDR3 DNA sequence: TGTGCCAGCAGCTTACTTCGGGACACTGAAGCTTTCTTT. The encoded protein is CASSLLRDTEAFF.

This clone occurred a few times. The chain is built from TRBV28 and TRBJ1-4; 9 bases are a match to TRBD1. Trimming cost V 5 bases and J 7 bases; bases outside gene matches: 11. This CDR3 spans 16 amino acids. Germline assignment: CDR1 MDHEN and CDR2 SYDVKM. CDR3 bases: TGTGCCAGCAGTCACGCCGGGACAGGGAATAGTGAAAAACTGTTTTTT. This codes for CASSHAGTGNSEKLFF.

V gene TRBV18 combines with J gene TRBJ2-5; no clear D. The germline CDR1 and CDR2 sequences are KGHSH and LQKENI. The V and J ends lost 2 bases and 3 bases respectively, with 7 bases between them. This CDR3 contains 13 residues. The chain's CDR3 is CASSPGQEETQYF. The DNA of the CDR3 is TGTGCCAGCTCACCAGGTCAGGAAGAGACCCAGTACTTC.

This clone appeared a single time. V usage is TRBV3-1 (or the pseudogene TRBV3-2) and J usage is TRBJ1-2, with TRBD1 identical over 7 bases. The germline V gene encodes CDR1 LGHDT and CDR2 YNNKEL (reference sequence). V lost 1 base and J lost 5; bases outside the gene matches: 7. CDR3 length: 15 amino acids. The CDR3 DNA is TGTGCCAGCAGCCAAGGGACAGGCTGGGGGTATGGCTACACCTTC. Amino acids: CASSQGTGWGYGYTF.

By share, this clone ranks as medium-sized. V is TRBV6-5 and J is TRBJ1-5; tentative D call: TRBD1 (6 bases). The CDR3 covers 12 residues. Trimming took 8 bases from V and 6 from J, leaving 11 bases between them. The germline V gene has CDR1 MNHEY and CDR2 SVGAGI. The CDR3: CASQTGSQPQHF. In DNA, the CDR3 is TGTGCCAGCCAAACAGGGAGTCAGCCCCAGCATTTT.

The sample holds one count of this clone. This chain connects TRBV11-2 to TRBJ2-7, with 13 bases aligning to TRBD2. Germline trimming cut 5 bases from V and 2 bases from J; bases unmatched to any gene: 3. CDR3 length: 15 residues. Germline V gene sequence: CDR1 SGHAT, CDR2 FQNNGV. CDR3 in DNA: TGTGCCAGCAGCCAGGGACTAGCGGGGACCTACGAGCAGTACTTC. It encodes CASSQGLAGTYEQYF.

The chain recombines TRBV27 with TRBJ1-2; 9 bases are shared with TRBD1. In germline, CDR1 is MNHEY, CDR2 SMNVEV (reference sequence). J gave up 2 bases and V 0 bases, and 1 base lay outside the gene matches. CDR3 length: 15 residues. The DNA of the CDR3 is TGTGCCAGCAGTTTATCGGACAGGGGAAACTATGGCTACACCTTC. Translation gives CASSLSDRGNYGYTF.

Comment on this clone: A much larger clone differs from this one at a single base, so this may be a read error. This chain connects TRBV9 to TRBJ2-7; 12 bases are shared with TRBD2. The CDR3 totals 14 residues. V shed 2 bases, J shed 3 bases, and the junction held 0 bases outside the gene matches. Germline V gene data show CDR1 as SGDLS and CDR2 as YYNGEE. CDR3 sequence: CASSVTSGSYEQYF. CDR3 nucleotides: TGTGCCAGCAGCGTGACTAGCGGGAGCTACGAGCAGTACTTC.

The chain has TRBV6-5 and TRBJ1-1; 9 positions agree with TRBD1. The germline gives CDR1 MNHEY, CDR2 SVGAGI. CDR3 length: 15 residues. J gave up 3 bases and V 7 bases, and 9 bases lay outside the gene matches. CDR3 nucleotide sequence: TGTGCCAGCATTACTACGGACAGGGGCTACACTGAAGCTTTCTTT. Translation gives CASITTDRGYTEAFF.

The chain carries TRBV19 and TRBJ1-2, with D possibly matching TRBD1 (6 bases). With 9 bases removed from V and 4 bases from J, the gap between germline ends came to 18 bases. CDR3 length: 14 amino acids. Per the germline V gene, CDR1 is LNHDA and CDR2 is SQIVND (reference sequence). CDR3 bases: TGTGCCAGCGAAAAACCCGGGACACTCTATGGCTACACCTTC. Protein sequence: CASEKPGTLYGYTF.

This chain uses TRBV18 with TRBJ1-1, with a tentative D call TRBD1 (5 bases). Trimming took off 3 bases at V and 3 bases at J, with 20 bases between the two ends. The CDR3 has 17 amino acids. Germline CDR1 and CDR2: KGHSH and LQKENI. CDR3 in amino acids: CASSPSRLMSGDTEAFF. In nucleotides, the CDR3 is TGTGCCAGCTCACCCTCTCGACTGATGTCGGGGGACACTGAAGCTTTCTTT.

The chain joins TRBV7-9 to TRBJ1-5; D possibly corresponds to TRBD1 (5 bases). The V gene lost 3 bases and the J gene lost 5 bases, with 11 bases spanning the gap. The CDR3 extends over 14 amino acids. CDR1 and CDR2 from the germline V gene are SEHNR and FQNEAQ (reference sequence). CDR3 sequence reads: CASSFGGVDQPQHF. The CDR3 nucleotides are TGTGCCAGCAGCTTTGGAGGGGTTGATCAGCCCCAGCATTTT.

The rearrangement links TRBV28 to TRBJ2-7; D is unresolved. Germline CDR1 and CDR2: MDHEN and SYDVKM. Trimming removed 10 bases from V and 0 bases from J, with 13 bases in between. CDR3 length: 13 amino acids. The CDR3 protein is CAILPVRSYEQYF. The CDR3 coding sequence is TGTGCCATCCTCCCCGTGCGCTCCTACGAGCAGTACTTC.

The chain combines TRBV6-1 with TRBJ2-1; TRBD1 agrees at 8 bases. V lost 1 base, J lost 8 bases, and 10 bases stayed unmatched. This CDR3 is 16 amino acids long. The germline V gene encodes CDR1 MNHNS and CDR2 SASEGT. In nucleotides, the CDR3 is TGTGCCAGCAGTGAAGTGACGGCAGGGGGCCGTGATGAGCAGTTCTTC. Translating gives CASSEVTAGGRDEQFF.

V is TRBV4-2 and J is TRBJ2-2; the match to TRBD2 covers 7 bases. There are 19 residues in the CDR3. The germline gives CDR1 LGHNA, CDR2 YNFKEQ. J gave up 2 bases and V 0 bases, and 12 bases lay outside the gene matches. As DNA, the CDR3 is TGTGCCAGCAGCCAAGATATCGGGACTACCTACCGAAACACCGGGGAGCTGTTTTTT. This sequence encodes CASSQDIGTTYRNTGELFF.